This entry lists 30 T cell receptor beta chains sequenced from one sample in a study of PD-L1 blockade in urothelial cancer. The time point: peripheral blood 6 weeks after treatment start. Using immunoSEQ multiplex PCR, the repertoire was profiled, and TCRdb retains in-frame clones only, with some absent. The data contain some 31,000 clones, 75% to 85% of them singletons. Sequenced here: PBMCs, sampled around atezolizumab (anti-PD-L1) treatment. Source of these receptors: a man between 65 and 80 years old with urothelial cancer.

The CDR3 DNA is TGCAGCGTTGGATCCAGGGGGCGAAGGGACACTGAAGCTTTCTTT. This codes for CSVGSRGRRDTEAFF. This chain joins TRBV29-1 and TRBJ1-1; 8 nucleotides line up with TRBD1. This CDR3 contains 15 residues. With V trimmed by 4 bases and J by 3 bases, 10 bases remained unmatched. Looked up from germline, CDR1 is SQVTM and CDR2 is ANQGSEA.

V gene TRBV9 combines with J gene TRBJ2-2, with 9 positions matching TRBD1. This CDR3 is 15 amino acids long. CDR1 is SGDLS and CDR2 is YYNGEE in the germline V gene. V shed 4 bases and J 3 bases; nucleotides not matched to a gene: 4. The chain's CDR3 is CASSKTGGHTGELFF. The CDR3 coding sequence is TGTGCCAGCAGCAAGACAGGGGGGCACACCGGGGAGCTGTTTTTT.

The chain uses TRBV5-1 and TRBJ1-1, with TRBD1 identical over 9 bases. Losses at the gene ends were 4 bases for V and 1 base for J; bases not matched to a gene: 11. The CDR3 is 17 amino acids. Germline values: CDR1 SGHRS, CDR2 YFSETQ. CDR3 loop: CASSPRPTGGGNTEAFF. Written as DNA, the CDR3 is TGCGCCAGCAGCCCTAGACCCACAGGGGGCGGGAACACTGAAGCTTTCTTT.

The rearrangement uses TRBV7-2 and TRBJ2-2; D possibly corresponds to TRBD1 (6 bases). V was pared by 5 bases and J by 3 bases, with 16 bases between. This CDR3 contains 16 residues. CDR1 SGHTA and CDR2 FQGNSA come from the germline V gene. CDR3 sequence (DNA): TGTGCCAGCAGCCGAACGCAGGGGTCGTACACCGGGGAGCTGTTTTTT. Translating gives CASSRTQGSYTGELFF.

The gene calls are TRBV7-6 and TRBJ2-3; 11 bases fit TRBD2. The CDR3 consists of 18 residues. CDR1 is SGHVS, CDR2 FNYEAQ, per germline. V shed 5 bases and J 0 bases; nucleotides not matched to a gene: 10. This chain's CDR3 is CASSLYQRTSGSTDTQYF. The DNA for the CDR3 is TGTGCCAGCAGCCTATACCAGAGGACTAGCGGGAGCACAGATACGCAGTATTTT.

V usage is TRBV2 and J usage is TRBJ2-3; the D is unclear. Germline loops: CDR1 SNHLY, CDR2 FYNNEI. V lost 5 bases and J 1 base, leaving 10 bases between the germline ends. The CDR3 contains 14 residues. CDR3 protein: CASSPRVRTDTQYF. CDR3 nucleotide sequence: TGTGCCAGCAGTCCCCGGGTTCGCACAGATACGCAGTATTTT.

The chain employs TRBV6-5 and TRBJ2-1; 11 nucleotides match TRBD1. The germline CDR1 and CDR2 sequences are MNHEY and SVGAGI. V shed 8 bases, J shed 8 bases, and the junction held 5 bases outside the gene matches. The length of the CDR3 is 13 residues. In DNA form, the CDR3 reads TGTGCCAGCGGGACAGGGGGACGGGATGAGCAGTTCTTC. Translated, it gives CASGTGGRDEQFF.

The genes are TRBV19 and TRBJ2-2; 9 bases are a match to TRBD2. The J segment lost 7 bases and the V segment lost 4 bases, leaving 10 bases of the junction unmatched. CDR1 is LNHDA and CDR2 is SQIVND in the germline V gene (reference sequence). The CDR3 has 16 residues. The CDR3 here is CASSTAAGGPVGELFF. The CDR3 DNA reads TGTGCCAGTAGTACGGCGGCGGGAGGGCCGGTCGGGGAGCTGTTTTTT. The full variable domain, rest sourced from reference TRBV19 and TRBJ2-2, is DGGITQSPKYLFRKEGQNVTLSCEQNLNHDAMYWYRQDPGQGLRLIYYSQIVNDFQKGDIAEGYSVSREKKESFPLTVTSAQKNPTAFYLCASSTAAGGPVGELFFGEGSRLTVL.

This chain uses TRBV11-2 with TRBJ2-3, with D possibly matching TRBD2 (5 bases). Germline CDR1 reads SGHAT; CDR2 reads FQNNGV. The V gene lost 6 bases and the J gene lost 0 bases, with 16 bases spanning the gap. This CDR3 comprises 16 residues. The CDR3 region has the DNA TGTGCCAGCAGACCCGTAGGAGCGGCTAGCACAGATACGCAGTATTTT. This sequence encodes CASRPVGAASTDTQYF.

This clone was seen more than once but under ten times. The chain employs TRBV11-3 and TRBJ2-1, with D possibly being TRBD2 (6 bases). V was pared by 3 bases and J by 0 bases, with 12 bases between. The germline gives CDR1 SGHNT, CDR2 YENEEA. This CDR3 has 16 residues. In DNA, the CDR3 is TGTGCCAGCAGCTTGGGCGGGATCGGCTCCTACAATGAGCAGTTCTTC. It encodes CASSLGGIGSYNEQFF. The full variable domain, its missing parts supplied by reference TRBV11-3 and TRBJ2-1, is EAGVVQSPRYKIIEKKQPVAFWCNPISGHNTLYWYLQNLGQGPELLIRYENEEAVDDSQLPKDRFSAERLKGVDSTLKIQPAELGDSAVYLCASSLGGIGSYNEQFFGPGTRLTVL.

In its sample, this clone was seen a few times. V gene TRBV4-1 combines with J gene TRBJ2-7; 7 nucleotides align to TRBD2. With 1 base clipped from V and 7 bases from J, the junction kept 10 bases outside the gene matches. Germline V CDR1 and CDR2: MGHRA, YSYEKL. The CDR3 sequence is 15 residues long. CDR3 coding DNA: TGCGCCAGCAGCCAAGGACTAGCTGGAATGGGAGAGCAGTACTTC. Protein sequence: CASSQGLAGMGEQYF.

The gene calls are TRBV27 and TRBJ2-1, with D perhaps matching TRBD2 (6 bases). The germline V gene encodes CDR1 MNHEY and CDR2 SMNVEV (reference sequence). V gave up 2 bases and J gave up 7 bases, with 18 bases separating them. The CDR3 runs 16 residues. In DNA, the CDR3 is TGTGCCAGCAGTTTACCCGGAGGGCCCCGAGGGAATGAGCAGTTCTTC. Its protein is CASSLPGGPRGNEQFF.

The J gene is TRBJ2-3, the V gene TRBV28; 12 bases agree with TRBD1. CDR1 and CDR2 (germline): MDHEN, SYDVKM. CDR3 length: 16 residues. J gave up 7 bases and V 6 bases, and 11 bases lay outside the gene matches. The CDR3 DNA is TGTGCCAGCAGGACACACCCCGGGACAGGGGGCAATACGCAGTATTTT. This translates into CASRTHPGTGGNTQYF.

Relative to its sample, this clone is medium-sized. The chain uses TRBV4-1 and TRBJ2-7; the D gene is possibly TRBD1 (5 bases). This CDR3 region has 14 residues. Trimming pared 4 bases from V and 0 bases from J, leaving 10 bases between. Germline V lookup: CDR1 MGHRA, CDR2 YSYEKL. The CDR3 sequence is CASSLTEVSYEQYF. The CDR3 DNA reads TGCGCCAGCAGCCTGACAGAAGTCTCCTACGAGCAGTACTTC.

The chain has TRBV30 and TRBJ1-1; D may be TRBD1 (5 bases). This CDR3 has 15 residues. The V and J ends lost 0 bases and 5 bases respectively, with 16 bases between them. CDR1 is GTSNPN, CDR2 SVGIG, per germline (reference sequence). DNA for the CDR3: TGTGCCTGGAGTGTACCCGCACAGGCGGGGACTGAAGCTTTCTTT. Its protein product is CAWSVPAQAGTEAFF. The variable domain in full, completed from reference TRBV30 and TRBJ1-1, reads SQTIHQWPATLVQPVGSPLSLECTVEGTSNPNLYWYRQAAGRGLQLLFYSVGIGQISSEVPQNLSASRPQDRQFILSSKKLLLSDSGFYLCAWSVPAQAGTEAFFGQGTRLTVV.

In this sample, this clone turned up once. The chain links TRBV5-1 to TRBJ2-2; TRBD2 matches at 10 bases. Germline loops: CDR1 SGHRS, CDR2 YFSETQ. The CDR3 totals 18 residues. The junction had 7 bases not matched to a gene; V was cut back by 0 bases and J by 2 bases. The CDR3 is CASSLVVSSGGNTGELFF. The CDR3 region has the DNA TGCGCCAGCAGCTTGGTCGTGTCTAGCGGGGGAAACACCGGGGAGCTGTTTTTT. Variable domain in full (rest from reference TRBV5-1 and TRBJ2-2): KAGVTQTPRYLIKTRGQQVTLSCSPISGHRSVSWYQQTPGQGLQFLFEYFSETQRNKGNFPGRFSGRQFSNSRSEMNVSTLELGDSALYLCASSLVVSSGGNTGELFFGEGSRLTVL.

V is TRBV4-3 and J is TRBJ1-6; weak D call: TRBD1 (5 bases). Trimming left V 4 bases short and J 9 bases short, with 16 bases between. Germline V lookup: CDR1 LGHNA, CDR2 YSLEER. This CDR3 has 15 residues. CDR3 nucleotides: TGCGCCAGCAGCCTTTTGCCACTCCAGGGTTCACCCCTCCACTTT. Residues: CASSLLPLQGSPLHF.

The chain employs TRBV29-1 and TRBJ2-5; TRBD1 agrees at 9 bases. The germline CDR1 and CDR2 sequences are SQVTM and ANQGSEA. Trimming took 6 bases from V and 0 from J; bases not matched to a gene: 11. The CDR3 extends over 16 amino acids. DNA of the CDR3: TGCAGCGTCCCCGGACAGGGGAGCTGGTACCAAGAGACCCAGTACTTC. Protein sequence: CSVPGQGSWYQETQYF.

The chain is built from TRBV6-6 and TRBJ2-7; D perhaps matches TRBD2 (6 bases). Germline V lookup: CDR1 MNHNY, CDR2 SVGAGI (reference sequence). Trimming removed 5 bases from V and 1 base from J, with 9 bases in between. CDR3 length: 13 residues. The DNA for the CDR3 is TGTGCCAGCAGTGCCGGGAGATCCTACGAGCAGTACTTC. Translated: CASSAGRSYEQYF.

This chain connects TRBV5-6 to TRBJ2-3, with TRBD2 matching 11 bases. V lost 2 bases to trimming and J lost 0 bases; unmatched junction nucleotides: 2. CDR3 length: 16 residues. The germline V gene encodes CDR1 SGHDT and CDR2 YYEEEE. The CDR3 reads CASSFSSGGSTDTQYF. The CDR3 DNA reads TGTGCCAGCAGCTTTTCTAGCGGGGGGAGCACAGATACGCAGTATTTT.

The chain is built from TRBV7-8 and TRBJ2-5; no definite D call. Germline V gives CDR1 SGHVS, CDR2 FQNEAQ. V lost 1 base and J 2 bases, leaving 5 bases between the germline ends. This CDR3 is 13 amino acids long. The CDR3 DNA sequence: TGTGCCAGCAGCTTAGAACAGCAAGAGACCCAGTACTTC. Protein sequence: CASSLEQQETQYF.

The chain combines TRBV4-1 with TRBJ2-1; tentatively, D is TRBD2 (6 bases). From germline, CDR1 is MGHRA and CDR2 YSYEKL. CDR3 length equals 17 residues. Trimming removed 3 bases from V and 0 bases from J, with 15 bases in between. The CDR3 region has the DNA TGCGCCAGCAGCCAGCAAAGAGTAGCGGCCTCCTACAATGAGCAGTTCTTC. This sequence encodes CASSQQRVAASYNEQFF.

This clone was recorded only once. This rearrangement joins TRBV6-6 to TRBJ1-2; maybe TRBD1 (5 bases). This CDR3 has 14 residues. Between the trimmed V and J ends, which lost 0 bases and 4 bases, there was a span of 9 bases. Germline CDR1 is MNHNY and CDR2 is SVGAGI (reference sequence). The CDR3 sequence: CASSYSGVSYGYTF. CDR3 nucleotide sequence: TGTGCCAGCAGTTACTCAGGGGTTTCCTATGGCTACACCTTC.

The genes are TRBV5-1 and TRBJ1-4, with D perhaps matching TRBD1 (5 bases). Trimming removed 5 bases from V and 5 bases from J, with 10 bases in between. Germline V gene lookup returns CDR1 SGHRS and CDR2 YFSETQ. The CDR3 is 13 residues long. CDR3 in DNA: TGCGCCAGCAGTGGGGCGGGGAATGAAAAACTGTTTTTT. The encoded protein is CASSGAGNEKLFF.

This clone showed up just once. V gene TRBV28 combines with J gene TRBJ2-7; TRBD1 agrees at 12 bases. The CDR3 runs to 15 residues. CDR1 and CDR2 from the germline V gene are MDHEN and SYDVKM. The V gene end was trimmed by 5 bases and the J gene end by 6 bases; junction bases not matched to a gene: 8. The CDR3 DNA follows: TGTGCCAGCAGTCGTAGCGGGACAGGGGGCGGCGAGCAGTACTTC. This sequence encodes CASSRSGTGGGEQYF.

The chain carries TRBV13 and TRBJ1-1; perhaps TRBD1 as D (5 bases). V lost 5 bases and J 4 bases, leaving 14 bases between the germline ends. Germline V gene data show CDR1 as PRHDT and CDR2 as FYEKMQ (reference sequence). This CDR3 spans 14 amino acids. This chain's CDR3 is CASSPGGGSTEAFF. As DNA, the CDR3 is TGTGCCAGCAGCCCCGGGGGGGGAAGCACTGAAGCTTTCTTT.

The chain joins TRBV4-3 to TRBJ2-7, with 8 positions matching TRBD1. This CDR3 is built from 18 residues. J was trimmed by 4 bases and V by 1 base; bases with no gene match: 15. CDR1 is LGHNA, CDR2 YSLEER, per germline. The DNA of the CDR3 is TGCGCCAGCAGCCAAGCCCACCTCCGGGACAGGTCAATATACGAGCAGTACTTC. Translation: CASSQAHLRDRSIYEQYF.

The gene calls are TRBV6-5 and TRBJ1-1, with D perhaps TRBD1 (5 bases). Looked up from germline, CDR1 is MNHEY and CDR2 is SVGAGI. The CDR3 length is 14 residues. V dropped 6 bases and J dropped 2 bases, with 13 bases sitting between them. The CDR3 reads CASSRGTFNTEAFF. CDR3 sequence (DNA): TGTGCCAGCAGCCGTGGGACTTTTAACACTGAAGCTTTCTTT.

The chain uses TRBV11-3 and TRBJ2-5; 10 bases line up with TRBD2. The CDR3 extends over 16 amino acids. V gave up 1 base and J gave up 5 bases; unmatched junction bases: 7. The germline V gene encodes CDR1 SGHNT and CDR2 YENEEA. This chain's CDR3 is CASSLGTSGEWETQYF. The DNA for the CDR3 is TGTGCCAGCAGCTTAGGCACTAGCGGGGAGTGGGAGACCCAGTACTTC.

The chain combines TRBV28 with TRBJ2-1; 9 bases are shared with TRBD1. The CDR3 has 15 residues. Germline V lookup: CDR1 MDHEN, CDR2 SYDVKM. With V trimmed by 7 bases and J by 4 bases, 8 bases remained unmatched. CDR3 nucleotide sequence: TGTGCCAGCAATACGGACAGGGGCAGTTACAATGAGCAGTTCTTC. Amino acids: CASNTDRGSYNEQFF.